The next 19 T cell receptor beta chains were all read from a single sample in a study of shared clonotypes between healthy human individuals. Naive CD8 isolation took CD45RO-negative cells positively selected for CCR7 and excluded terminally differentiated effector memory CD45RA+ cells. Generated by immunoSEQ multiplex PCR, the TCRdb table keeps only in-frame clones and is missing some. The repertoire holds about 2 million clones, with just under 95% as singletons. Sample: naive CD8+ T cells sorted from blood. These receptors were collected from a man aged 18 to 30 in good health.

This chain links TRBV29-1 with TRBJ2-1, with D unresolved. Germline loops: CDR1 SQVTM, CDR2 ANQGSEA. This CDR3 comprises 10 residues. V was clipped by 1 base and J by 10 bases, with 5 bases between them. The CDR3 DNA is TGCAGCGTTGAAGCAGAGGAGCAGTTCTTC. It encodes CSVEAEEQFF.

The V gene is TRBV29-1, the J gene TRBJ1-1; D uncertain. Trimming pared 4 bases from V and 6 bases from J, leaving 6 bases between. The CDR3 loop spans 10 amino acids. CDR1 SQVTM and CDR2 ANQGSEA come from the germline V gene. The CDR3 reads CSVVSAEAFF. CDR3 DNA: TGCAGCGTTGTATCCGCTGAAGCTTTCTTT.

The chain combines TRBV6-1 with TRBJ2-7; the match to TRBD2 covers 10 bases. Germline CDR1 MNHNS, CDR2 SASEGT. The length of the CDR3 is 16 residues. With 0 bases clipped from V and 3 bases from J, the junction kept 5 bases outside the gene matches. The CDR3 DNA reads TGTGCCAGCAGTGAAGCAGCTAGCGGGGGCCTCTACGAGCAGTACTTC. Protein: CASSEAASGGLYEQYF.

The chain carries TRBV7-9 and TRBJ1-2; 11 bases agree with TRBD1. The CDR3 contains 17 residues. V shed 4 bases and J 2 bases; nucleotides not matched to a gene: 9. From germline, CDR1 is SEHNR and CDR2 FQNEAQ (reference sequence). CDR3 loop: CASSSTGTGGFNYGYTF. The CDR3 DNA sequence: TGTGCCAGCAGCTCCACAGGGACAGGGGGTTTCAACTATGGCTACACCTTC.

This CDR3 is CATSRDAGEGETQYF. The CDR3 DNA reads TGTGCCACCAGCAGAGATGCGGGAGAAGGAGAGACCCAGTACTTC. The J gene is TRBJ2-5, the V gene TRBV15, with 7 nucleotides matching TRBD2. In germline, CDR1 is LNHNV, CDR2 YYDKDF (reference sequence). The CDR3 loop spans 15 amino acids. The ends lost 0 bases at V and 4 bases at J; junction bases unmatched: 5.

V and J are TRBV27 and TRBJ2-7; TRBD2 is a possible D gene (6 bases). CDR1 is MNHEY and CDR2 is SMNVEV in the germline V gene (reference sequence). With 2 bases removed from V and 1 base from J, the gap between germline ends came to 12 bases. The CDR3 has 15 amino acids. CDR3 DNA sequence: TGTGCCAGCAGTTTAGTAGCGGCGGATTCCTACGAGCAGTACTTC. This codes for CASSLVAADSYEQYF.

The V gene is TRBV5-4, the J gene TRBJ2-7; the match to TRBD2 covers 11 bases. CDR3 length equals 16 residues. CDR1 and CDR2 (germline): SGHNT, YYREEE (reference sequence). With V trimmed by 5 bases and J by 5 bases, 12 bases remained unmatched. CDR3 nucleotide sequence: TGTGCCAGCAGTTGGGGGGGACTAGCGGATTCCAACGAGCAGTACTTC. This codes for CASSWGGLADSNEQYF.

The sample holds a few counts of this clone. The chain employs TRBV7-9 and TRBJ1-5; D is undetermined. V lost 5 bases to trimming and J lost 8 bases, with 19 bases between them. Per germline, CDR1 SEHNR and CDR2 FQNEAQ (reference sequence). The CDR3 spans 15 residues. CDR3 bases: TGTGCCAGCAGCACCCATTCGGACCCATGGGAGCCCCAGCATTTT. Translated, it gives CASSTHSDPWEPQHF. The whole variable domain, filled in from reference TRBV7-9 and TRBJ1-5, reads DTGVSQNPRHKITKRGQNVTFRCDPISEHNRLYWYRQTLGQGPEFLTYFQNEAQLEKSRLLSDRFSAERPKGSFSTLEIQRTEQGDSAMYLCASSTHSDPWEPQHFGDGTRLSIL.

DNA for the CDR3: TGTGCCAGCAGTTGGGGACAAGGGGGATCTTACGAGCAGTACTTC. Its translation is CASSWGQGGSYEQYF. The chain carries TRBV27 and TRBJ2-7, with a possible D match to TRBD1 (6 bases). V lost 4 bases, J lost 4 bases, and 17 bases lay in between. This CDR3 spans 15 amino acids. The germline gives CDR1 MNHEY, CDR2 SMNVEV (reference sequence).

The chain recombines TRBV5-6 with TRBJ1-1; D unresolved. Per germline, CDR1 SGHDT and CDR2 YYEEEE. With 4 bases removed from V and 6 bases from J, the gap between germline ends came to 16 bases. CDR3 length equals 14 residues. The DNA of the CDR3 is TGTGCCAGCAGCCCGACCGCAGGTAACCCTGAAGCTTTCTTT. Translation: CASSPTAGNPEAFF. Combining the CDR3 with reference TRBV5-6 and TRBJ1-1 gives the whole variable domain DAGVTQSPTHLIKTRGQQVTLRCSPKSGHDTVSWYQQALGQGPQFIFQYYEEEERQRGNFPDRFSGHQFPNYSSELNVNALLLGDSALYLCASSPTAGNPEAFFGQGTRLTVV.

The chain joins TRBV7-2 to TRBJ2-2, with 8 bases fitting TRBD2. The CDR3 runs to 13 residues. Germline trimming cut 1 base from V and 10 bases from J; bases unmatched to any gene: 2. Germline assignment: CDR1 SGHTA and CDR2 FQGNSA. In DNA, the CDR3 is TGTGCCAGCAGCTTAGAGGGACTAGTGGAGCTGTTTTTT. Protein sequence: CASSLEGLVELFF.

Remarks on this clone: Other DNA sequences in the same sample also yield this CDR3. The CDR3 reads CASRVGGSTDTQYF. The CDR3 nucleotides read TGTGCCAGCAGGGTGGGAGGTAGCACAGATACGCAGTATTTT. The J gene is TRBJ2-3, the V gene TRBV27; weak D call: TRBD2 (6 bases). The V end lost 6 bases, the J end lost 0 bases, and 10 bases lay between the germline ends. The germline V gene encodes CDR1 MNHEY and CDR2 SMNVEV (reference sequence). This CDR3 contains 14 residues.

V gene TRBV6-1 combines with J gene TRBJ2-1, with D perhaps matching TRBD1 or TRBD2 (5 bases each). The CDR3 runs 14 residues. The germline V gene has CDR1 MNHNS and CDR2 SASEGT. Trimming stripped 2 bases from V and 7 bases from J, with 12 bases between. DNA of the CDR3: TGTGCCAGCAGTGAATTGGGACGCGGGAATGAGCAGTTCTTC. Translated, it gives CASSELGRGNEQFF.

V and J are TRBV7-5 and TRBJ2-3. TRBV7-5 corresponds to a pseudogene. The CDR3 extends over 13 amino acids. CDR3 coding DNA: TGTGCCCAAAGCTTAGATGGCACAGATACGCAGTATTTT. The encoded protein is CAQSLDGTDTQYF.

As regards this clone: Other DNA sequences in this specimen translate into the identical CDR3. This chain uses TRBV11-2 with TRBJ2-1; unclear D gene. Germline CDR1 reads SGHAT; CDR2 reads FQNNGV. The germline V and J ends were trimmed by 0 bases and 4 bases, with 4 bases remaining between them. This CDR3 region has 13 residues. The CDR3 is CASSLEGYNEQFF. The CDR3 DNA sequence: TGTGCCAGCAGCTTAGAAGGGTACAATGAGCAGTTCTTC.

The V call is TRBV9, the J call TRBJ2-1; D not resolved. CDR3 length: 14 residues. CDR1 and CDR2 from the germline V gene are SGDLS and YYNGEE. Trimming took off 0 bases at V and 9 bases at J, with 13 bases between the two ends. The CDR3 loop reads CASSVGLLDSEQFF. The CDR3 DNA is TGTGCCAGCAGCGTAGGTCTCCTAGATAGTGAGCAGTTCTTC. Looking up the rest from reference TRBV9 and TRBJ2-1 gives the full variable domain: DSGVTQTPKHLITATGQRVTLRCSPRSGDLSVYWYQQSLDQGLQFLIQYYNGEERAKGNILERFSAQQFPDLHSELNLSSLELGDSALYFCASSVGLLDSEQFFGPGTRLTVL.

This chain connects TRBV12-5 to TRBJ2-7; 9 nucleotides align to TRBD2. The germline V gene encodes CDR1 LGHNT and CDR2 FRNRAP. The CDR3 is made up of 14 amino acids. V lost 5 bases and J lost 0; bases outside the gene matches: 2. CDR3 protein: CASGLSGSSYEQYF. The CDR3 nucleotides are TGTGCTAGTGGTCTTAGCGGGAGCTCCTACGAGCAGTACTTC.

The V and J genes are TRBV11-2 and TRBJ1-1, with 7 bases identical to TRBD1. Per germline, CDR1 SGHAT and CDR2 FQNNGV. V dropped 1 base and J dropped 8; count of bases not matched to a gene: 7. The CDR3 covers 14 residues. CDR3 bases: TGTGCCAGCAGCTTAGGAGTCGGGACAGCCGAAGCTTTCTTT. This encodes CASSLGVGTAEAFF.

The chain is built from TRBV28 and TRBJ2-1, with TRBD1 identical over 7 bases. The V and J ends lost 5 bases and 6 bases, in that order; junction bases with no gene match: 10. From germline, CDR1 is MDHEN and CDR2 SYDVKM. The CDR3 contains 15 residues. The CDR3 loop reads CASSETGASLNEQFF. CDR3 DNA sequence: TGTGCCAGCAGTGAAACAGGGGCCAGTCTCAATGAGCAGTTCTTC.